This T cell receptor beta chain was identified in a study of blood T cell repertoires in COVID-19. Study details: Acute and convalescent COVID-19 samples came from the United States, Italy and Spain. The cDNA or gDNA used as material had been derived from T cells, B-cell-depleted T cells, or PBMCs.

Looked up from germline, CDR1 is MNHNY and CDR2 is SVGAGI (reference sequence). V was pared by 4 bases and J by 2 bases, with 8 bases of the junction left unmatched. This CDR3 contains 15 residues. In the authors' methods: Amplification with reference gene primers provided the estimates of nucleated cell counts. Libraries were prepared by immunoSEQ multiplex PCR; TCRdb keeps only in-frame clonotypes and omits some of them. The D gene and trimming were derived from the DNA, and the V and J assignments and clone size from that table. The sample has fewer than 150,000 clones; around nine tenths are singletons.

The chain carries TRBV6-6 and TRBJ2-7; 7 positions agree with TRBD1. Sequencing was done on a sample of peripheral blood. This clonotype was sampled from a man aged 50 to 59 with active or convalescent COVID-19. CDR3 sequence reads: CASSSRQGSPYEQYF. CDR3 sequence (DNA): TGTGCCAGCAGTTCCCGACAGGGATCACCCTACGAGCAGTACTTC.